The T cell receptor beta chain described here comes from a study of T cells in Graves' hyperthyroidism and ophthalmopathy. Study at large: Staff took peripheral blood when the initial diagnosis was made, before any treatment began.

The authors took PBMCs from 10 ml fresh peripheral blood. CDR1 is MDHEN, CDR2 SYDVKM, per germline. J lost 3 bases, V lost 2 bases, and 2 bases had no gene match. The CDR3 has 14 residues. This clonotype was observed many times. Its specificity is not known. Study observations and caveats: Most clonotypes expanded in the thyroid (above 0.001) were also present in blood.

There were TCR beta CDR3 regions amplified from RNA transcripts. HTBI primers were used for first-round RT-PCR of the TCR CDR3. TCRdb re-called the multiplex PCR reads through MiXCR, storing one row per CDR3 protein. The data show approximately 600,000 distinct CDR3 sequences, with 15% to 20% seen just once and 3.8% held by the top ten. The chain couples TRBV28 to TRBJ1-1, with TRBD1 identical over 8 bases. The sample comprised blood. The sequence was collected from a woman aged 25 to 39 with Graves' hyperthyroidism. Here the CDR3 DNA reads TGTGCCAGCAGTTTAGTGACAGGGGACACTGAAGCTTTCTTT. Translation gives CASSLVTGDTEAFF.